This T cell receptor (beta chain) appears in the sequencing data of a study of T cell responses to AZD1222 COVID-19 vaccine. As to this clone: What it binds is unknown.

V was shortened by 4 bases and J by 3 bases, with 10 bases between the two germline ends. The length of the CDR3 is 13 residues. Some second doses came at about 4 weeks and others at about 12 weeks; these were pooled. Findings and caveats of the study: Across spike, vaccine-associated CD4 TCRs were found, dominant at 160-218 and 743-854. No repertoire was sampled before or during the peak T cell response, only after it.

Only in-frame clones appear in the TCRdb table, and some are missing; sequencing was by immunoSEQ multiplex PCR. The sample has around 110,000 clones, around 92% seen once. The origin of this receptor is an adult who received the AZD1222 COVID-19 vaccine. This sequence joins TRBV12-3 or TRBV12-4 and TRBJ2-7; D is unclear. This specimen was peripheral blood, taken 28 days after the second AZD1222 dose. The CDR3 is CASSSMDHYEQYF. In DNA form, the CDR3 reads TGTGCCAGCAGTTCCATGGACCACTACGAGCAGTACTTC.